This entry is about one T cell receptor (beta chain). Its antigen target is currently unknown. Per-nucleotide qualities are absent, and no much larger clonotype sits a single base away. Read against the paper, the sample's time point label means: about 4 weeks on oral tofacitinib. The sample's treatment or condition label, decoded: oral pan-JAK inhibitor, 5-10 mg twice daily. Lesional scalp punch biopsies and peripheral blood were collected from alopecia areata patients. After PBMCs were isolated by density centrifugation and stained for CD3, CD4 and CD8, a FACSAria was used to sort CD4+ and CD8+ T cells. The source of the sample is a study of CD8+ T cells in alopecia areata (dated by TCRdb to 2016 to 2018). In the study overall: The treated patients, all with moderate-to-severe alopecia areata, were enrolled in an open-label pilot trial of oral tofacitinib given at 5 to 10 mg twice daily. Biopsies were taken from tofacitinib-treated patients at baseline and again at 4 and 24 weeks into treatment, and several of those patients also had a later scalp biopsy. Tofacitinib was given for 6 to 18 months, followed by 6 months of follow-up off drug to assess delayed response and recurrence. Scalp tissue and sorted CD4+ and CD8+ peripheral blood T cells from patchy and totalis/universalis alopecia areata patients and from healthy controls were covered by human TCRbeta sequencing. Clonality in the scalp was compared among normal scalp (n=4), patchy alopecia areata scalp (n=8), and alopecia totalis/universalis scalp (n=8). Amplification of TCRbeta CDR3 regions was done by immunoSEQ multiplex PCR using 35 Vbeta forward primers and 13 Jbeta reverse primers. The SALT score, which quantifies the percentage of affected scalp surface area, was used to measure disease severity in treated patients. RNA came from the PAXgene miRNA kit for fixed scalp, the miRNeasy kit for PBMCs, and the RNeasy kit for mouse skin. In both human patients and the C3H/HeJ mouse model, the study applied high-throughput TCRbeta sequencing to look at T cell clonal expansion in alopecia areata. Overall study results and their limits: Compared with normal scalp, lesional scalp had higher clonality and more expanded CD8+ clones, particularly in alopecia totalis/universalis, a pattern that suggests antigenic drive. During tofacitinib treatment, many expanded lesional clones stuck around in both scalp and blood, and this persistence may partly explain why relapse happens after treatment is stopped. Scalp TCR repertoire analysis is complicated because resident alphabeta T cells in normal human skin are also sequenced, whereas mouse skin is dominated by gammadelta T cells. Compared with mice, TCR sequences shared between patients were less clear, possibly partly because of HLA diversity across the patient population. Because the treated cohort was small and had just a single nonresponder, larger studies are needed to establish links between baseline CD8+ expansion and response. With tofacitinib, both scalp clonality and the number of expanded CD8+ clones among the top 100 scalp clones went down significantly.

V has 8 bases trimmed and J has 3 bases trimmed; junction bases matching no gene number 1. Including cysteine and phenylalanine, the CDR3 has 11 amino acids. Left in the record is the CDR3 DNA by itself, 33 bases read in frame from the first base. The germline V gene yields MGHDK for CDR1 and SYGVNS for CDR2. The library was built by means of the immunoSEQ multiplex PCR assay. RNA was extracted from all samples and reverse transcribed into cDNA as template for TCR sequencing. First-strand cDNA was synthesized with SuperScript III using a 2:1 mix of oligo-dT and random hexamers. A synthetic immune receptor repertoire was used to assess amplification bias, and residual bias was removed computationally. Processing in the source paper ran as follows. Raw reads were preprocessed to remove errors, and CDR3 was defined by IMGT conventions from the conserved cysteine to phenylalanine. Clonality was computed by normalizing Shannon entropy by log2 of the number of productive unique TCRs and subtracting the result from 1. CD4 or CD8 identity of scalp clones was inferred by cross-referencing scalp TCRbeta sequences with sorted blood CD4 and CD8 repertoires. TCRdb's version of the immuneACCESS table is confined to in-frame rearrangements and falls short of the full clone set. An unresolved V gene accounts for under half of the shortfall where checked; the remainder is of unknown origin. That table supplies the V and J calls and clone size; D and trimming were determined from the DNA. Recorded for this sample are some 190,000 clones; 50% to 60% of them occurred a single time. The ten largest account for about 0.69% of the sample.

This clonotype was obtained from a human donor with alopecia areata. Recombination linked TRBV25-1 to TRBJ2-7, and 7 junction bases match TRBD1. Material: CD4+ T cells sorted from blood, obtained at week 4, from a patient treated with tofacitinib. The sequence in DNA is TGTGCCAGCTCAGGGGGCTACGAGCAGTACTTC. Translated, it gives CASSGGYEQYF.